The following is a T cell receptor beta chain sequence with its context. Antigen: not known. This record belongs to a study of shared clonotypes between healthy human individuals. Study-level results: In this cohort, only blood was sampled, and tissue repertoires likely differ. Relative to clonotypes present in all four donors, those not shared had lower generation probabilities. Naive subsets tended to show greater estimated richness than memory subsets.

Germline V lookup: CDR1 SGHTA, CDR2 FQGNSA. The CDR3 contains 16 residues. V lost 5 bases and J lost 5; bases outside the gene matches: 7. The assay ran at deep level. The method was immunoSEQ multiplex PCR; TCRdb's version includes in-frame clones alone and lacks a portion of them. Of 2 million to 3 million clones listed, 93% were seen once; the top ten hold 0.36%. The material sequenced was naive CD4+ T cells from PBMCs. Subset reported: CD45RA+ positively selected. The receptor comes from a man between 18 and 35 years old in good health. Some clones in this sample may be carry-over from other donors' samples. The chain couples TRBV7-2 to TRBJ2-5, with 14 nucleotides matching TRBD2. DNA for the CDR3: TGTGCCAGCAGCAACGGACTAGCGGGAGGTCAGGAGACCCAGTACTTC. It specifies CASSNGLAGGQETQYF. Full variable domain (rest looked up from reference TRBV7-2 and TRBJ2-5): GAGVSQSPSNKVTEKGKDVELRCDPISGHTALYWYRQSLGQGLEFLIYFQGNSAPDKSGLPSDRFSAERTGGSVSTLTIQRTQQEDSAVYLCASSNGLAGGQETQYFGPGTRLLVL.